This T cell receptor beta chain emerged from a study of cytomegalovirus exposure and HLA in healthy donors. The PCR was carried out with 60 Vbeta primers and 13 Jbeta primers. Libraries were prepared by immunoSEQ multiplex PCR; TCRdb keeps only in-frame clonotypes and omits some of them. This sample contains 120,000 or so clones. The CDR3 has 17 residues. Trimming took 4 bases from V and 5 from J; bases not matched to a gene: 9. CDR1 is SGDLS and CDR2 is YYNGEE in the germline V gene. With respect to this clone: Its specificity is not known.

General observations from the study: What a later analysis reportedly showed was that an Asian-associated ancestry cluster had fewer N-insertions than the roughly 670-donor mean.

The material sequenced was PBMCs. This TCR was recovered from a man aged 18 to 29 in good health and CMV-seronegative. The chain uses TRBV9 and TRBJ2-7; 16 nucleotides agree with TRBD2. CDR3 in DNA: TGTGCCAGCAGCCGTGGGGGACTAGCGGGAGGGACCCACGAGCAGTACTTC. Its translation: CASSRGGLAGGTHEQYF.